Each of the 9 T cell receptor beta chains below was sequenced from the same sample in a study of cytomegalovirus exposure and HLA in healthy donors. Here immunoSEQ multiplex PCR was the method, and the copy in TCRdb shows in-frame clones only, minus some. The sample consists of 150,000 or so clones, 75% to 90% of them appearing once. The source material was PBMCs. The receptors here all came from a woman aged 18-29 years in good health and CMV-seronegative.

V usage is TRBV5-1 and J usage is TRBJ2-5; D uncertain. Germline CDR1 is SGHRS and CDR2 is YFSETQ. Trimming took 0 bases from V and 2 from J, leaving 2 bases between them. CDR3 length: 12 residues. The CDR3 DNA follows: TGCGCCAGCAGCTTGGTACAAGAGACCCAGTACTTC. Its translation is CASSLVQETQYF.

This sequence joins TRBV6-1 and TRBJ2-1; D might be TRBD1 (6 bases). The V gene's germline CDR1 is MNHNS and CDR2 SASEGT. With 3 bases removed from V and 7 bases from J, the gap between germline ends came to 19 bases. CDR3 length: 16 amino acids. The CDR3 here is CASSDFLQGWKNEQFF. CDR3 DNA: TGTGCCAGCAGTGATTTTTTGCAGGGGTGGAAAAATGAGCAGTTCTTC.

This rearrangement joins TRBV6-4 to TRBJ2-3; 7 bases line up with TRBD2. Germline-derived CDR1 and CDR2 are MRHNA and SNTAGT. The CDR3 runs to 14 residues. V gave up 4 bases and J gave up 2 bases; unmatched junction bases: 3. This CDR3 reads CASSGGGTTDTQYF. The CDR3 DNA is TGTGCCAGCAGTGGGGGGGGGACCACAGATACGCAGTATTTT.

The chain combines TRBV5-5 with TRBJ2-6; D gene ambiguous. V lost 2 bases and J lost 3, with 15 bases in between. The length of the CDR3 is 17 residues. The germline V gene encodes CDR1 SGHKS and CDR2 YYEKEE (reference sequence). The CDR3 region is CASSLINNRGGANVLTF. The CDR3 DNA reads TGTGCCAGCAGCTTAATTAACAATCGAGGTGGGGCCAACGTCCTGACTTTC.

V is TRBV15 and J is TRBJ2-1; maybe TRBD2 (5 bases). V gave up 3 bases and J gave up 0 bases, with 15 bases separating them. This CDR3 is built from 17 residues. Germline V gives CDR1 LNHNV, CDR2 YYDKDF (reference sequence). The CDR3 region is CATSRDSIESSYNEQFF. The CDR3 coding sequence is TGTGCCACCAGCAGGGACTCGATAGAAAGCTCCTACAATGAGCAGTTCTTC.

The V and J genes are TRBV18 and TRBJ2-5; D is unresolved. V was trimmed by 0 bases and J by 0 bases, leaving 5 bases between them. The V gene's germline CDR1 is KGHSH and CDR2 LQKENI. The CDR3 is made up of 14 amino acids. CDR3: CASSPPSNQETQYF. CDR3 DNA sequence: TGTGCCAGCTCACCACCTAGTAACCAAGAGACCCAGTACTTC.

The chain has TRBV9 and TRBJ2-3; tentatively, D is TRBD2 (7 bases). The germline CDR1 and CDR2 sequences are SGDLS and YYNGEE. The V gene lost 0 bases and the J gene lost 4 bases, with 15 bases spanning the gap. The length of the CDR3 is 16 residues. This chain's CDR3 is CASSVAGGQKSDTQYF. The CDR3, as DNA: TGTGCCAGCAGCGTAGCCGGGGGGCAAAAGTCAGATACGCAGTATTTT.

This chain uses TRBV5-1 with TRBJ2-3, with D possibly matching TRBD2 (6 bases). The V and J ends lost 7 bases and 4 bases respectively, with 19 bases between them. CDR3 length equals 15 residues. In germline, CDR1 is SGHRS, CDR2 YFSETQ. The DNA for the CDR3 is TGCGCCAGCCGGGGGATGGGTCTAGTCGCAGATACGCAGTATTTT. It specifies CASRGMGLVADTQYF.

The chain carries TRBV25-1 and TRBJ1-3; no clear D gene. The CDR3 has 13 residues. Trimming pared 1 base from V and 2 bases from J, leaving 3 bases between. The germline V gene has CDR1 MGHDK and CDR2 SYGVNS. CDR3 loop: CASSESAGNTIYF. As DNA, the CDR3 is TGTGCCAGCAGTGAATCAGCTGGAAACACCATATATTTT.